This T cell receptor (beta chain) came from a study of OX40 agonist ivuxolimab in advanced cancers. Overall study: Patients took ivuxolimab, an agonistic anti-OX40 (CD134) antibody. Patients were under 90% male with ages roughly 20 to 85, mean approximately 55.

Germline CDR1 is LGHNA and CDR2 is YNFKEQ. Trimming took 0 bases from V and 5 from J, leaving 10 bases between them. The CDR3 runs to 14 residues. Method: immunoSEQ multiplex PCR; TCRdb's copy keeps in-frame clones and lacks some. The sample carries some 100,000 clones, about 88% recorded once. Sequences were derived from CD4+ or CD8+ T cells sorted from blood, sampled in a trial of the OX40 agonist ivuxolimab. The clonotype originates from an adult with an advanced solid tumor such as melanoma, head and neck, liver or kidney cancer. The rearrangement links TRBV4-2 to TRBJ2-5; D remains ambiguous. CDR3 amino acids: CASSQDVLTETQYF. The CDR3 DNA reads TGTGCCAGCAGCCAAGATGTACTAACGGAGACCCAGTACTTC.